This section outlines one T cell receptor beta chain sequence together with its context. These data come from a study of shared T cell receptors in the human thymus. The ends were cut back, 7 bases at V and 7 bases at J, with 17 bases in the middle. This CDR3 has 13 residues. Germline V gives CDR1 MNHEY, CDR2 SMNVEV (reference sequence). Sequencing was performed with immunoSEQ multiplex PCR; in TCRdb, only in-frame clones are kept and a portion is missing. The data hold 540,000 or so clones, with approximately 78% observed a single time. The same specimen was also included in a second study, on human thymus T cells. From that report: Unrelated individuals reportedly shared highly overlapping thymic TCR repertoires.

The sequence came from a boy in the first two years of life with a congenital heart defect. The rearrangement joins TRBV27 to TRBJ2-7; TRBD2 might be the D (6 bases). Input material: thymocytes. CDR3 region: CASNTGRGREQYF. CDR3 DNA sequence: TGTGCCAGCAATACCGGGAGAGGGAGGGAGCAGTACTTC.